Sequencing of this TCR beta chain was carried out in a study of T cell responses to AZD1222 COVID-19 vaccine. Findings and limits, study-wide: Two AZD1222 doses significantly raised spike-specific TCR breadth and depth over controls.

The CDR3 consists of 15 residues. CDR1 SSHAT and CDR2 FNYEAQ come from the germline V gene (reference sequence). Libraries were prepared by immunoSEQ multiplex PCR; TCRdb keeps only in-frame clonotypes and omits some of them. The sample records roughly 180,000 clones, 91% being singletons. Timing groups of about 4 and about 12 weeks for second doses were pooled. On this clone itself: Its antigen is not identified. Sequence at one end of the junction differs from germline and may be a read error.

This rearrangement joins TRBV7-7 to TRBJ2-1; 8 bases are shared with TRBD2. The TCR was taken from an adult who received the AZD1222 COVID-19 vaccine. This specimen was peripheral blood, taken 28 days after the second AZD1222 dose. Here the CDR3 DNA reads TGTGCTAGCAGCTTAAGCGGGAGCTCCTACAATGAGCAGTTCTTC. This translates into CASSLSGSSYNEQFF.